This T cell receptor (beta chain) was observed in a study of response to subunit inactivated influenza vaccine. TCRdb passed the RT-PCR reads through MiXCR, listing each CDR3 protein once. The sample shows about 160,000 distinct CDR3 sequences, about 10% of them seen only once. In this sample, this clonotype turned up a few times. Looked up from germline, CDR1 is LGHNA and CDR2 is YNFKEQ. Between the trimmed V and J ends, which lost 4 bases and 3 bases, there was a span of 18 bases. This CDR3 is 16 amino acids long. This TCR was recovered from a man between 50 and 69 years old who received an inactivated influenza vaccine. This material consisted of CD8+ T cells sorted from PBMCs, taken 23 months after vaccination. This chain links TRBV4-2 with TRBJ2-5, with D perhaps TRBD2 (6 bases). The CDR3 region is CASSPGGLGVEETQYF. Here the CDR3 DNA reads TGTGCCAGCAGCCCTGGAGGGCTGGGAGTGGAAGAGACCCAGTACTTC.